The 2 T cell receptor beta chains given below trace back to one sample, sequenced in a study of T-cell memory formation after mild COVID-19. TCRdb passed the 5' RACE reads through MiXCR, listing each CDR3 protein once. The table lists 30,000 to 35,000 distinct CDR3 sequences, 7.7% of them singletons. The sequenced sample consisted of PBMCs or a T cell subset sorted from them (not recorded which). The receptor set was obtained from a man between 18 and 29 years old who had mild COVID-19 (a few samples of this study predate the infection). Cell type and time point are not known.

This clonotype was found a few times. This chain links TRBV12-3 or TRBV12-4 with TRBJ1-1; D remains unclear. The CDR3 runs 12 residues. Trimming removed 2 bases from V and 1 base from J, with 2 bases in between. In nucleotides, the CDR3 is TGTGCCAGCAGTTTATGGAACACTGAAGCTTTCTTT. Translated: CASSLWNTEAFF.

The sample holds many counts of this clonotype. The chain combines TRBV20-1 with TRBJ1-2; D gene unclear. The CDR3 has 11 residues. Germline V lookup: CDR1 DFQATT, CDR2 SNEGSKA (reference sequence). With 3 bases removed from V and 13 bases from J, the gap between germline ends came to 15 bases. In DNA form, the CDR3 reads TGCAGTGCTAGGCCGGGAGTTTATGGCACCTTC. Protein product: CSARPGVYGTF.